Presented here are 32 T cell receptor beta chains from one specimen sequenced in a study of T-cell memory formation after mild COVID-19. TCRdb fed the 5' RACE reads into MiXCR, producing one record per CDR3 protein. This table has under 400,000 distinct CDR3 sequences, roughly 21% appearing once. The source material was PBMCs or a T cell subset sorted from them (not recorded which). The receptors shown here come from an adult woman who had mild COVID-19 (a few samples of this study predate the infection). Cell type and time point are not known.

The gene calls are TRBV18 and TRBJ2-5; D is unclear. Between the trimmed V and J ends, which lost 0 bases and 5 bases, there was a span of 7 bases. Germline-derived CDR1 and CDR2 are KGHSH and LQKENI. The CDR3 has 13 residues. In DNA, the CDR3 is TGTGCCAGCTCACCACCTTTGGAGGAGACCCAGTACTTC. Translation gives CASSPPLEETQYF.

The chain carries TRBV6-5 and TRBJ1-1, with D uncertain. The V gene lost 10 bases and the J gene lost 4 bases, with 13 bases spanning the gap. The germline V gene has CDR1 MNHEY and CDR2 SVGAGI. The CDR3 runs to 12 residues. CDR3 bases: TGTGCCACTCGGTGGAGGACCACTGAAGCTTTCTTT. Residues: CATRWRTTEAFF.

This rearrangement joins TRBV6-5 to TRBJ1-1, with TRBD1 matching over 7 bases. The CDR3 contains 11 residues. After removal of 6 bases from V and 5 bases from J, the junction contained 0 bases not matched to a gene. Per the germline V gene, CDR1 is MNHEY and CDR2 is SVGAGI. The CDR3: CASRQGTEAFF. CDR3 DNA: TGTGCCAGCAGACAGGGGACTGAAGCTTTCTTT.

The chain joins TRBV12-3 or TRBV12-4 to TRBJ2-1, with 9 bases identical to TRBD2. This CDR3 spans 16 amino acids. V was pared by 1 base and J by 6 bases, with 7 bases of the junction left unmatched. The CDR3 nucleotides are TGTGCCAGCAGTTTAGGCTGGGGACTAGCCGTCAATGAGCAGTTCTTC. This sequence encodes CASSLGWGLAVNEQFF.

The rearrangement joins TRBV29-1 to TRBJ2-1, with D possibly being TRBD2 (5 bases). V gave up 2 bases and J gave up 6 bases, with 17 bases separating them. Germline V gives CDR1 SQVTM, CDR2 ANQGSEA. This CDR3 comprises 15 residues. CDR3 in DNA: TGCAGCGTTGAATCGGGGAGCCGGTGGGGCAATGAGCAGTTCTTC. The encoded protein is CSVESGSRWGNEQFF.

This clonotype was seen more than once but under ten times. This chain links TRBV2 with TRBJ1-1, with 9 bases lining up with TRBD1. Looked up from germline, CDR1 is SNHLY and CDR2 is FYNNEI. CDR3 length: 17 amino acids. The V and J ends lost 3 bases and 1 base, in that order; junction bases with no gene match: 9. The CDR3 coding sequence is TGTGCCAGCAGTGAGCCGGGACAGGGACGGAAGAACACTGAAGCTTTCTTT. It encodes CASSEPGQGRKNTEAFF.

This clonotype was seen many times. The chain recombines TRBV2 with TRBJ2-5; 8 nucleotides line up with TRBD2. This CDR3 has 11 residues. The V gene's germline CDR1 is SNHLY and CDR2 FYNNEI. V was pared by 8 bases and J by 5 bases, with 1 base of the junction left unmatched. CDR3 in amino acids: CASGLAETQYF. The CDR3 DNA follows: TGTGCCAGCGGACTAGCCGAGACCCAGTACTTC.

This sequence joins TRBV4-2 and TRBJ1-1; tentatively, D is TRBD1 (5 bases). The CDR3 extends over 20 amino acids. Trimming stripped 3 bases from V and 1 base from J, with 27 bases between. Per germline, CDR1 LGHNA and CDR2 YNFKEQ. CDR3 region: CASSQRPVAGTLTKNTEAFF. As DNA, the CDR3 is TGTGCCAGCAGCCAGCGCCCGGTGGCAGGGACGCTCACCAAGAACACTGAAGCTTTCTTT.

This clonotype showed up just a few times. This chain uses TRBV6-1 with TRBJ1-5; tentative D call: TRBD1 (6 bases). Trimming removed 7 bases at V and 3 bases at J, with 19 bases between. Germline V gene data show CDR1 as MNHNS and CDR2 as SASEGT. This CDR3 is 16 amino acids long. CDR3 protein: CASTYQTVGHNQPQHF. The CDR3 DNA follows: TGTGCCAGCACTTATCAGACCGTGGGACACAATCAGCCCCAGCATTTT.

J is TRBJ2-1 and V is TRBV4-1; TRBD2 agrees at 9 bases. V gave up 4 bases and J gave up 4 bases; unmatched junction bases: 8. Germline V lookup: CDR1 MGHRA, CDR2 YSYEKL. This CDR3 comprises 16 residues. The CDR3 protein is CASSRLAEKKYNEQFF. The CDR3 region has the DNA TGCGCCAGCAGCCGACTAGCGGAGAAAAAATACAATGAGCAGTTCTTC.

This clonotype was seen a handful of times. The chain has TRBV29-1 and TRBJ2-3, with no clear D. There are 11 residues in the CDR3. The germline V gene has CDR1 SQVTM and CDR2 ANQGSEA. The germline V and J ends were trimmed by 3 bases and 5 bases, with 6 bases remaining between them. The CDR3 DNA sequence: TGCAGCGTTGATTGGGAAGATACGCAGTATTTT. Translating it yields CSVDWEDTQYF.

The rearrangement joins TRBV12-3 or TRBV12-4 to TRBJ2-3; 7 bases map to TRBD1. V lost 3 bases, J lost 3 bases, and 3 bases stayed unmatched. The CDR3 extends over 14 amino acids. DNA for the CDR3: TGTGCCAGCAGTTTTTCCAGGGGGACAGATACGCAGTATTTT. This gives the protein CASSFSRGTDTQYF.

This clonotype was seen a handful of times. The chain has TRBV5-1 and TRBJ2-1; D might be TRBD1 or TRBD2, each matching 7 bases. The germline CDR1 and CDR2 sequences are SGHRS and YFSETQ. Trimming cost V 0 bases and J 10 bases, with 17 bases left between them. The CDR3 loop spans 15 amino acids. The DNA of the CDR3 is TGCGCCAGCAGCTTGGCGCGACAGGGAGCGGGGGAGCAGTTCTTC. It specifies CASSLARQGAGEQFF.

This clonotype turned up a few times. The rearrangement joins TRBV7-2 to TRBJ2-2; D is possibly TRBD2 (7 bases). This CDR3 has 16 amino acids. The V and J ends lost 1 base and 4 bases respectively, with 13 bases between them. Per the germline V gene, CDR1 is SGHTA and CDR2 is FQGNSA. The CDR3 here is CASSLVGGARTGELFF. CDR3 coding DNA: TGTGCCAGCAGCTTAGTGGGGGGGGCCCGCACCGGGGAGCTGTTTTTT.

This clonotype has a single count. V and J are TRBV20-1 and TRBJ2-7, with TRBD2 as a possible D gene (6 bases). V lost 6 bases and J lost 1, with 16 bases in between. This CDR3 is 14 amino acids long. Germline values: CDR1 DFQATT, CDR2 SNEGSKA (reference sequence). CDR3 in amino acids: CSAFAPGVSYEQYF. CDR3 nucleotide sequence: TGCAGTGCCTTCGCCCCGGGGGTATCCTACGAGCAGTACTTC.

The gene calls are TRBV7-9 and TRBJ2-3, with 8 bases matching TRBD2. The CDR3 consists of 17 residues. Germline trimming cut 1 base from V and 2 bases from J; bases unmatched to any gene: 8. The germline V gene has CDR1 SEHNR and CDR2 FQNEAQ (reference sequence). The CDR3: CASSLDPTSGSTDTQYF. The CDR3 DNA reads as TGTGCCAGCAGCTTAGATCCCACTAGCGGATCCACAGATACGCAGTATTTT.

This clonotype has a handful of counts. The chain is built from TRBV12-3 or TRBV12-4 and TRBJ2-7, with unresolved D. The V end was cut by 6 bases, the J end by 2 bases, with 17 bases between. This CDR3 spans 15 amino acids. CDR3 sequence: CASRPSAQAAYEQYF. CDR3 DNA: TGTGCCAGCAGACCCTCGGCGCAGGCGGCCTACGAGCAGTACTTC.

On this clonotype: The CDR3 does not close with the conserved phenylalanine or tryptophan, likely indicating a read error. The genes are TRBV24-1 and TRBJ2-7; D unresolved. V lost 7 bases and J lost 8, with 8 bases in between. Germline V gene sequence: CDR1 KGHDR, CDR2 SFDVKD. The CDR3 has 10 residues. DNA for the CDR3: TGTGCCACCAGCCTTTGGAAGCAGTACTTA. Translation: CATSLWKQYL.

V is TRBV4-1 and J is TRBJ2-4; D gene unclear. The CDR3 spans 15 residues. Trimming pared 4 bases from V and 0 bases from J, leaving 10 bases between. Germline values: CDR1 MGHRA, CDR2 YSYEKL. This CDR3 reads CASSRTVEAKNIQYF. CDR3 DNA sequence: TGCGCCAGCAGCCGGACCGTGGAAGCCAAAAACATTCAGTACTTC.

The V and J genes are TRBV18 and TRBJ1-2; D is possibly TRBD1 (5 bases). The CDR3 totals 15 residues. CDR1 is KGHSH, CDR2 LQKENI, per germline. V was clipped by 8 bases and J by 4 bases, with 20 bases between them. The CDR3 sequence: CASTYAGPDPYGYTF. The CDR3 DNA is TGTGCCAGCACCTATGCGGGGCCAGACCCCTATGGCTACACCTTC. Using reference TRBV18 and TRBJ1-2 for the parts outside the CDR3, the full variable domain is NAGVMQNPRHLVRRRGQEARLRCSPMKGHSHVYWYRQLPEEGLKFMVYLQKENIIDESGMPKERFSAEFPKEGPSILRIQQVVRGDSAAYFCASTYAGPDPYGYTFGSGTRLTVV.

The chain employs TRBV4-3 and TRBJ1-4; D not certain. Germline assignment: CDR1 LGHNA and CDR2 YSLEER. The CDR3 has 15 amino acids. Trimming took off 3 bases at V and 8 bases at J, with 16 bases between the two ends. Here the CDR3 DNA reads TGCGCCAGCAGCCAGACCTGGACCGGAGGGGAAAAACTGTTTTTT. It translates to CASSQTWTGGEKLFF.

This clonotype was observed a few times. The CDR3 here is CASSLEKDTQYF. CDR3 nucleotide sequence: TGTGCCAGCAGTTTGGAGAAAGATACGCAGTATTTT. The chain links TRBV12-3 or TRBV12-4 to TRBJ2-3; D gene unclear. The germline V and J ends were trimmed by 3 bases and 5 bases, with 6 bases remaining between them. The CDR3 runs to 12 residues.

This clonotype was counted a few times. The chain employs TRBV20-1 and TRBJ2-7; D is ambiguous. V gave up 6 bases and J gave up 3 bases, with 15 bases separating them. Germline CDR1 and CDR2: DFQATT and SNEGSKA (reference sequence). The CDR3 spans 13 residues. CDR3 loop: CSARNPMDYEQYF. The DNA for the CDR3 is TGCAGTGCCCGAAACCCGATGGACTACGAGCAGTACTTC.

In this sample, this clonotype turned up a few times. The chain couples TRBV30 to TRBJ2-7; 9 bases line up with TRBD1. CDR3 size: 14 residues. Germline V gene sequence: CDR1 GTSNPN, CDR2 SVGIG (reference sequence). Unmatched junction bases numbered 10, after V lost 8 bases and J lost 2 bases. CDR3 protein: CAGATGGLAYEQYF. The CDR3 bases are TGTGCCGGGGCTACAGGGGGCTTGGCCTACGAGCAGTACTTC.

This chain joins TRBV5-1 and TRBJ1-2; 7 positions match TRBD1. The CDR3 consists of 16 residues. Germline CDR1 SGHRS, CDR2 YFSETQ. V trimming: 0 bases; J trimming: 8 bases; junction bases outside the gene matches: 13. CDR3 in amino acids: CASSLVPRQGPEGYTF. The CDR3 bases are TGCGCCAGCAGCTTGGTGCCAAGACAGGGTCCGGAGGGCTACACCTTC.

This clonotype turned up a few times. The chain couples TRBV6-2 or TRBV6-3 to TRBJ1-1; weak D call: TRBD1 (6 bases). V was shortened by 2 bases and J by 4 bases, with 14 bases between the two germline ends. The CDR3 is 15 residues long. The germline V gene encodes CDR1 MNHEY and CDR2 SVGEGT. CDR3 sequence: CASSYRLDRCTEAFF. The CDR3 bases are TGTGCCAGCAGTTACCGCCTCGACAGGTGCACTGAAGCTTTCTTT.

This clonotype has just a few counts. The chain's CDR3 is CASSPRALRFSYNEQFF. In DNA, the CDR3 is TGTGCCAGCAGCCCACGGGCCTTACGTTTCTCCTACAATGAGCAGTTCTTC. This sequence joins TRBV11-2 and TRBJ2-1; D uncertain. Germline V gene data show CDR1 as SGHAT and CDR2 as FQNNGV. The CDR3 runs to 17 residues. Trimming took 5 bases from V and 0 from J, leaving 17 bases between them.

The chain uses TRBV19 and TRBJ1-4; 9 bases are shared with TRBD1. The CDR3 runs to 14 residues. CDR1 and CDR2 (germline): LNHDA, SQIVND (reference sequence). V was pared by 7 bases and J by 7 bases, with 7 bases of the junction left unmatched. The CDR3 spells CASTSGQGVEKLFF. The CDR3 nucleotides are TGTGCCAGTACCTCGGGACAGGGTGTTGAAAAACTGTTTTTT.

The chain uses TRBV21-1 and TRBJ1-4; TRBD1 is taken as the D call from the table, unchecked against the DNA. TRBV21-1 is classified as a pseudogene. The length of the CDR3 is 16 residues. CDR3 sequence: CASSKWLAGRGEKLFF. The CDR3 region has the DNA TGTGCCAGCAGCAAATGGTTGGCGGGGCGAGGGGAAAAACTGTTTTTT.

V usage is TRBV4-1 and J usage is TRBJ1-1; D is perhaps TRBD1 (6 bases). Deletions cut 4 bases from V and 7 bases from J, with 22 bases between. CDR1 and CDR2 from the germline V gene are MGHRA and YSYEKL. The CDR3 has 16 amino acids. The CDR3 sequence is CASSRQEQGLEGEAFF. The CDR3 DNA is TGCGCCAGCAGCCGACAGGAACAGGGTCTGGAGGGTGAAGCTTTCTTT.

V usage is TRBV7-6 and J usage is TRBJ2-1; 14 positions match TRBD2. Germline values: CDR1 SGHVS, CDR2 FNYEAQ. V lost 4 bases to trimming and J lost 6 bases; unmatched junction nucleotides: 5. This CDR3 is built from 16 residues. CDR3 sequence: CASSSRLAGGLNEQFF. The CDR3 region has the DNA TGTGCCAGCAGCTCCCGACTAGCGGGAGGGCTCAATGAGCAGTTCTTC.

The V call is TRBV18, the J call TRBJ2-7; D is perhaps TRBD2 (6 bases). Germline values: CDR1 KGHSH, CDR2 LQKENI. The ends were cut back, 6 bases at V and 4 bases at J, with 28 bases in the middle. This CDR3 region has 18 residues. CDR3 bases: TGTGCCAGCTCGCTAGGTACAAGCGGGCGACAGAGGAGGTACGAGCAGTACTTC. As protein: CASSLGTSGRQRRYEQYF.